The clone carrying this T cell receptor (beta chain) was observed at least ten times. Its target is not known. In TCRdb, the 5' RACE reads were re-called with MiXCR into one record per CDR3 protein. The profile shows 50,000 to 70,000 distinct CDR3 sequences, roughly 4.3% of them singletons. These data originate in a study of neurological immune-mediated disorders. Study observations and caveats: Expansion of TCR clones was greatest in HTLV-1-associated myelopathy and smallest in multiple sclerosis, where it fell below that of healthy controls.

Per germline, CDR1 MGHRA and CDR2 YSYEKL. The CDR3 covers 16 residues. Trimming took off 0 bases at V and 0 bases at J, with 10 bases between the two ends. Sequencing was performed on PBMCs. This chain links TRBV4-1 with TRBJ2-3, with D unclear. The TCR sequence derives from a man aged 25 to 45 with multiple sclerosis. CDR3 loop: CASSQDKAPSTDTQYF. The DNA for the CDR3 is TGCGCCAGCAGCCAAGATAAGGCGCCTAGCACAGATACGCAGTATTTT.